This T cell receptor (beta chain) was recorded in a study of blood T cell repertoires in COVID-19. Study-wide context: Specimens from acute and convalescent COVID-19 originated in the United States, Italy and Spain. T cells, B-cell-depleted T cells, or PBMCs supplied cDNA or gDNA.

Under the authors' procedure: It was from reference gene primer amplification that nucleated cell counts were estimated. TCRdb's table, derived via immunoSEQ multiplex PCR, lists solely in-frame clones and lacks some. Clonal size and the V and J genes are those of that table, whereas D and trimming came from the DNA. The data contain around 150,000 clones, about 93% of them singletons. Sequencing input: peripheral blood. The clonotype comes from a woman aged 50 to 65 with acute or convalescent COVID-19.

CDR3: CASSPGTGVHYEQYF. As DNA, the CDR3 is TGTGCCAGCTCACCCGGGACAGGGGTCCACTACGAGCAGTACTTC. The chain links TRBV18 to TRBJ2-7; TRBD1 agrees at 10 bases. The CDR3 extends over 15 amino acids. The V and J ends lost 3 bases and 3 bases, in that order; junction bases with no gene match: 5. Germline V gene sequence: CDR1 KGHSH, CDR2 LQKENI.